The 13 T cell receptor beta chains listed next were all sequenced from one sample in a study of beta chain features in type 1 diabetes. Isolated RNA was reverse transcribed in full, so expressed TCRB transcripts were sequenced. Assay used: immunoSEQ multiplex PCR; TCRdb lists only in-frame clones, some missing. The sample includes nearly 250,000 clones, roughly 13% of them seen just once. Sequenced: naive CD4+ T cells from blood. Every receptor here comes from a woman aged 35 to 49 in good health.

The chain joins TRBV5-6 to TRBJ2-7; TRBD1 matches at 7 bases. There are 15 residues in the CDR3. With 4 bases clipped from V and 6 bases from J, the junction kept 13 bases outside the gene matches. The germline gives CDR1 SGHDT, CDR2 YYEEEE. For the CDR3, the DNA is TGTGCCAGCAGCCTTGGGTGGGGTAACAGGGGCGAGCAGTACTTC. Protein sequence: CASSLGWGNRGEQYF.

The chain carries TRBV5-1 and TRBJ2-1; perhaps TRBD1 as D (6 bases). Trimming took off 5 bases at V and 1 base at J, with 13 bases between the two ends. This CDR3 is built from 15 residues. Germline V gene lookup returns CDR1 SGHRS and CDR2 YFSETQ. CDR3 nucleotides: TGCGCCAGCAGACCAGGGGACCCTTCCTACAATGAGCAGTTCTTC. It yields the protein CASRPGDPSYNEQFF.

This clone has more than one count but fewer than ten. The CDR3 spells CASSFGTGGSGANVLTF. CDR3 DNA sequence: TGTGCCAGCAGCTTTGGGACAGGAGGCTCTGGGGCCAACGTCCTGACTTTC. The rearrangement uses TRBV11-2 and TRBJ2-6; 8 bases map to TRBD1. CDR1 SGHAT and CDR2 FQNNGV come from the germline V gene. With 3 bases clipped from V and 0 bases from J, the junction kept 4 bases outside the gene matches. CDR3 length: 17 residues.

This clone was counted a few times. The chain joins TRBV4-3 to TRBJ1-5, with TRBD1 as a possible D gene (6 bases). Germline CDR1 reads LGHNA; CDR2 reads YSLEER. V lost 1 base and J lost 6, with 13 bases in between. CDR3 length: 15 residues. The CDR3 sequence: CASSQGWAGVQPQHF. The CDR3, as DNA: TGCGCCAGCAGCCAAGGGTGGGCAGGGGTTCAGCCCCAGCATTTT.

The chain's CDR3 is CASSPPSTGIIRPLHF. CDR3 in DNA: TGTGCCAGCTCACCACCTTCAACTGGTATTATTCGGCCCCTCCACTTT. The chain recombines TRBV18 with TRBJ1-6; the D is unclear. This CDR3 region has 16 residues. V lost 0 bases to trimming and J lost 13 bases, with 19 bases between them. Germline lookup yields CDR1 KGHSH and CDR2 LQKENI.

This clone was detected only a few times. This chain uses TRBV5-1 with TRBJ1-1, with D hard to call. The V end lost 7 bases, the J end lost 1 base, and 14 bases lay between the germline ends. Germline loops: CDR1 SGHRS, CDR2 YFSETQ. This CDR3 region has 14 residues. CDR3 DNA sequence: TGCGCCAGCTCACCCGGACGGGAGAACACTGAAGCTTTCTTT. Amino acids: CASSPGRENTEAFF.

The chain recombines TRBV6-5 with TRBJ2-7; 10 positions match TRBD1. This CDR3 is built from 14 residues. CDR1 is MNHEY, CDR2 SVGAGI, per germline. V shed 5 bases, J shed 2 bases, and the junction held 3 bases outside the gene matches. This CDR3 reads CASSAGQGTYEQYF. The CDR3 bases are TGTGCCAGCAGTGCGGGACAGGGGACCTACGAGCAGTACTTC.

The V and J genes are TRBV18 and TRBJ2-5; no firm D call. CDR1 and CDR2 from the germline V gene are KGHSH and LQKENI. V lost 5 bases to trimming and J lost 1 base, with 8 bases between them. The CDR3 is 13 amino acids. The CDR3 spells CASSVILQETQYF. DNA of the CDR3: TGTGCCAGCTCAGTTATACTCCAAGAGACCCAGTACTTC.

This chain uses TRBV29-1 with TRBJ2-7; D perhaps matches TRBD2 (5 bases). The V and J ends lost 3 bases and 6 bases respectively, with 15 bases between them. The CDR3 has 13 residues. CDR1 is SQVTM and CDR2 is ANQGSEA in the germline V gene. Here the CDR3 DNA reads TGCAGCGTTGATGTAGGGAAACGGGGCGAGCAGTACTTC. Its protein product is CSVDVGKRGEQYF.

This clone was seen a handful of times. The V gene is TRBV9, the J gene TRBJ2-7; TRBD2 is a possible D gene (5 bases). The CDR3 spans 14 residues. The V end lost 2 bases, the J end lost 1 base, and 10 bases lay between the germline ends. The germline V gene encodes CDR1 SGDLS and CDR2 YYNGEE. As DNA, the CDR3 is TGTGCCAGCAGCGTGGGAGTGGTTTCCTACGAGCAGTACTTC. Amino acid sequence: CASSVGVVSYEQYF.

This clone was observed a few times. This chain connects TRBV5-1 to TRBJ2-2, with 9 bases matching TRBD1. The CDR3 has 15 amino acids. CDR1 SGHRS and CDR2 YFSETQ come from the germline V gene. The V gene end was trimmed by 4 bases and the J gene end by 0 bases; junction bases not matched to a gene: 1. The CDR3, as DNA: TGCGCCAGCAGCGACAGGGGGACGAACACCGGGGAGCTGTTTTTT. This sequence encodes CASSDRGTNTGELFF.

This clone came up a few times. The chain recombines TRBV7-6 with TRBJ2-5; TRBD2 matches at 8 bases. V dropped 3 bases and J dropped 5; count of bases not matched to a gene: 5. This CDR3 has 14 amino acids. CDR1 is SGHVS, CDR2 FNYEAQ, per germline. The CDR3 region is CASSFGGGRETQYF. For the CDR3, the DNA is TGTGCCAGCAGCTTCGGCGGGGGGAGGGAGACCCAGTACTTC.

V usage is TRBV7-8 and J usage is TRBJ2-3; the match to TRBD2 covers 10 bases. With V trimmed by 5 bases and J by 0 bases, 5 bases remained unmatched. The CDR3 runs 16 residues. CDR1 and CDR2 (germline): SGHVS, FQNEAQ. In DNA form, the CDR3 reads TGTGCCAGCAGCACACTAGCGGGGTTGAGCACAGATACGCAGTATTTT. Residues: CASSTLAGLSTDTQYF.